Listed here is a single T cell receptor (beta chain). This sample is part of a study of blood T cell repertoires in COVID-19. Study background: Sites in the United States, Italy and Spain provided acute and convalescent COVID-19 samples.

Germline V lookup: CDR1 MNHEY, CDR2 SVGAGI. Trimming pared 6 bases from V and 2 bases from J, leaving 10 bases between. The CDR3 loop spans 13 amino acids. As handled by the study authors: Amplification of reference gene primers was used by the study to estimate nucleated cell counts. Profiled with immunoSEQ multiplex PCR; TCRdb holds only in-frame clones, not every one. The V and J calls and the clone size are those of that table, but D and trimming were determined from the DNA. Of around 140,000 clones listed, approximately 90% are singletons. The sequencing sample was made of peripheral blood. The clonotype was recovered from a man aged 50 to 60 with active or convalescent COVID-19. V and J are TRBV6-5 and TRBJ1-2, with D maybe TRBD1 (6 bases). Here the CDR3 reads CASRQQGNYGYTF. The CDR3 DNA follows: TGTGCCAGCAGGCAACAGGGAAACTATGGCTACACCTTC.